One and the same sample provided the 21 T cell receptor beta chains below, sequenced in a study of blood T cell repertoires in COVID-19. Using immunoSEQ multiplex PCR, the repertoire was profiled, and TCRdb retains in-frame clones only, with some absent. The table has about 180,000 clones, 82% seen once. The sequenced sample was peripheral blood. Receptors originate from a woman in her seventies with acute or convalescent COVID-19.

The CDR3 nucleotides are TGTGCCAGCAGTTTCCAGGGACAGGGGCCAGATACGCAGTATTTT. Its protein is CASSFQGQGPDTQYF. The chain uses TRBV28 and TRBJ2-3; 10 nucleotides align to TRBD1. The trim removed 3 bases at V and 4 bases at J, leaving 4 bases unmatched. In germline, CDR1 is MDHEN, CDR2 SYDVKM. The CDR3 is made up of 15 amino acids.

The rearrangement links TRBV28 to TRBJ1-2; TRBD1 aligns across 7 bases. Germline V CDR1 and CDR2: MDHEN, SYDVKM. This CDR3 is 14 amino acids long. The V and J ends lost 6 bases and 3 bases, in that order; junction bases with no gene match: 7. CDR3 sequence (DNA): TGTGCCAGCAGACCTAACAGGGGACACTATGGCTACACCTTC. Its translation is CASRPNRGHYGYTF.

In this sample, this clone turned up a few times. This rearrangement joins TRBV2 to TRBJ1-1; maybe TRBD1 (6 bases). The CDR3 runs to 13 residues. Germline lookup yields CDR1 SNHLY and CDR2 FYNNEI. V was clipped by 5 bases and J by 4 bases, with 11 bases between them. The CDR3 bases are TGTGCCAGCAGTCAACAGGGAAGCACTGAAGCTTTCTTT. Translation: CASSQQGSTEAFF. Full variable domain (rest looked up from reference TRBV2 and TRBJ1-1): EPEVTQTPSHQVTQMGQEVILRCVPISNHLYFYWYRQILGQKVEFLVSFYNNEISEKSEIFDDQFSVERPDGSNFTLKIRSTKLEDSAMYFCASSQQGSTEAFFGQGTRLTVV.

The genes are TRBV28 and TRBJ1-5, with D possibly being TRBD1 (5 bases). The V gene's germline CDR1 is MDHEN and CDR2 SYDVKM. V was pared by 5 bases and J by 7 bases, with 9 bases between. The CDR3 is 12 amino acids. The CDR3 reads CASSQGRQPQHF. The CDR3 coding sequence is TGTGCCAGCAGTCAGGGTCGACAGCCCCAGCATTTT.

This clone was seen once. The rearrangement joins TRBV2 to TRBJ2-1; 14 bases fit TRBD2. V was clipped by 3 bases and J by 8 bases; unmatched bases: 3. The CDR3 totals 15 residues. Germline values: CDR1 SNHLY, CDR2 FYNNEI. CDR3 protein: CASSETSGGAYEQFF. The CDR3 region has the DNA TGTGCCAGCAGTGAGACTAGCGGGGGGGCGTATGAGCAGTTCTTC.

In DNA, the CDR3 is TGTGCCAGCAGTTTCGGACTAGCGGCAACTTACGAGCAGTACTTC. Residues: CASSFGLAATYEQYF. V usage is TRBV28 and J usage is TRBJ2-7; 10 positions match TRBD2. V trimming: 3 bases; J trimming: 4 bases; junction bases outside the gene matches: 6. Germline CDR1 reads MDHEN; CDR2 reads SYDVKM. The CDR3 contains 15 residues.

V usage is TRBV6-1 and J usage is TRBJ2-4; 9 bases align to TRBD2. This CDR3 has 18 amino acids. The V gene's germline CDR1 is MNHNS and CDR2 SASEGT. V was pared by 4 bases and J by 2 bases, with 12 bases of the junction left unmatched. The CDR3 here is CASSALVGREGSKNIQYF. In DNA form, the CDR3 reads TGTGCCAGCAGTGCCCTAGTTGGGCGGGAGGGGTCCAAAAACATTCAGTACTTC.

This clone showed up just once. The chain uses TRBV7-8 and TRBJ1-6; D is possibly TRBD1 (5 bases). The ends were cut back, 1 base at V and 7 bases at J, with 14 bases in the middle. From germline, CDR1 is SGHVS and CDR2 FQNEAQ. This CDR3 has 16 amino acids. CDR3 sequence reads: CASSLEAGSRNSPLHF. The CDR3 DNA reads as TGTGCCAGCAGCTTAGAAGCAGGGTCTAGGAATTCACCCCTCCACTTT.

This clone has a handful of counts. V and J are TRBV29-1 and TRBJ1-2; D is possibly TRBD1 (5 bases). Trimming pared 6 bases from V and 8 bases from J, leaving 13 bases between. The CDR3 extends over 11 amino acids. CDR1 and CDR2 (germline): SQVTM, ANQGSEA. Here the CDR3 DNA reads TGCAGCGTCTTTCAGGGCTGGGGCTACACCTTC. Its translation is CSVFQGWGYTF.

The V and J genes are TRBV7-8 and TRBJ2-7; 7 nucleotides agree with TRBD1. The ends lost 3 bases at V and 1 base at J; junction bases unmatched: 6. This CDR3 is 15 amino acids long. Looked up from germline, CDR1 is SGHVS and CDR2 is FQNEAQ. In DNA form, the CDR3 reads TGTGCCAGCAGCTTCTCCGCGACAGGGTCCTACGAGCAGTACTTC. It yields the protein CASSFSATGSYEQYF.

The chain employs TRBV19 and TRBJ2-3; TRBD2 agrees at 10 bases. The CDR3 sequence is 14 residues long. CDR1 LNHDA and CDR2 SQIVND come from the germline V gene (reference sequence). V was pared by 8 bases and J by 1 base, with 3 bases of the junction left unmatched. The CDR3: CASVAGGGTDTQYF. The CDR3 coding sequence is TGTGCCAGTGTAGCGGGAGGAGGCACAGATACGCAGTATTTT. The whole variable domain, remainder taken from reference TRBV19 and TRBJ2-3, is DGGITQSPKYLFRKEGQNVTLSCEQNLNHDAMYWYRQDPGQGLRLIYYSQIVNDFQKGDIAEGYSVSREKKESFPLTVTSAQKNPTAFYLCASVAGGGTDTQYFGPGTRLTVL.

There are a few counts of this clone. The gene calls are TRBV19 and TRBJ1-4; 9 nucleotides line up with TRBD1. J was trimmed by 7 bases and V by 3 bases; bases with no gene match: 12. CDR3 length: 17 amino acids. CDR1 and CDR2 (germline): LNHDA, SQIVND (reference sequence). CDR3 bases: TGTGCCAGTAGTATGGGACCAATGGGGACAGGGTTTGAAAAACTGTTTTTT. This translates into CASSMGPMGTGFEKLFF.

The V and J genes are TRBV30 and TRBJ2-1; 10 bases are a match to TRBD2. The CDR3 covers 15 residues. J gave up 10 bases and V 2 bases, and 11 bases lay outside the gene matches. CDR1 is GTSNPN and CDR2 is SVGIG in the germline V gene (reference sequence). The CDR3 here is CAWSKGGSGRPEQFF. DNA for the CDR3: TGTGCCTGGAGTAAGGGGGGTAGCGGGAGGCCCGAGCAGTTCTTC.

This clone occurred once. CDR3 sequence (DNA): TGTGCCAGCAGCGACAGGGATCTCTACGGCTACACCTTC. Amino acid sequence: CASSDRDLYGYTF. J is TRBJ1-2 and V is TRBV28, with TRBD1 matching 7 bases. This CDR3 region has 13 residues. Germline trimming cut 6 bases from V and 8 bases from J; bases unmatched to any gene: 9. Germline CDR1 and CDR2: MDHEN and SYDVKM.

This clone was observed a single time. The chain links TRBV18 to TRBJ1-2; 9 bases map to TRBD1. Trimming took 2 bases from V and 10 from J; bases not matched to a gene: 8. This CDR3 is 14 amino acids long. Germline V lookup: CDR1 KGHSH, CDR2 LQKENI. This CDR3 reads CASSPAGTGRAYTF. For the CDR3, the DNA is TGTGCCAGCTCACCAGCCGGGACAGGGCGTGCCTACACCTTC.

The CDR3 bases are TGTGCCAGCAGCTCCGATGGACAGTGGGAGACCCAGTACTTC. As protein: CASSSDGQWETQYF. The V gene is TRBV7-2, the J gene TRBJ2-5; tentatively, D is TRBD1 (6 bases). This CDR3 spans 14 amino acids. The V gene lost 4 bases and the J gene lost 5 bases, with 14 bases spanning the gap. CDR1 and CDR2 (germline): SGHTA, FQGNSA.

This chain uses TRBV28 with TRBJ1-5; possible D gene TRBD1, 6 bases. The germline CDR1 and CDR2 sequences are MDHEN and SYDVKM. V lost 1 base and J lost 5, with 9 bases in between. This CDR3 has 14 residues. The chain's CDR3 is CASSLSTGYQPQHF. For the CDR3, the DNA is TGTGCCAGCAGTTTATCCACAGGGTATCAGCCCCAGCATTTT. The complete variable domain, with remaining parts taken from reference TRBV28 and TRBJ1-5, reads DVKVTQSSRYLVKRTGEKVFLECVQDMDHENMFWYRQDPGLGLRLIYFSYDVKMKEKGDIPEGYSVSREKKERFSLILESASTNQTSMYLCASSLSTGYQPQHFGDGTRLSIL.

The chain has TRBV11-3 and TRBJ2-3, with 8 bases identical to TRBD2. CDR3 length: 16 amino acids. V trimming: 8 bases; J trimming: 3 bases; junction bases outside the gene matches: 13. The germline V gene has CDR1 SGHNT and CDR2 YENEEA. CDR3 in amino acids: CASAMGSSGFTDTQYF. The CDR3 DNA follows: TGTGCCAGCGCGATGGGGTCTAGCGGGTTTACAGATACGCAGTATTTT.

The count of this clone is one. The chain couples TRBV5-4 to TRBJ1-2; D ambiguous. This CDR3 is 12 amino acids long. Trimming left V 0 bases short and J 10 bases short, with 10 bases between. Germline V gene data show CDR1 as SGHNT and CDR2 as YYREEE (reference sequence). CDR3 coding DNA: TGTGCCAGCAGCTTGGGGAGGGTGTACTACACCTTC. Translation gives CASSLGRVYYTF. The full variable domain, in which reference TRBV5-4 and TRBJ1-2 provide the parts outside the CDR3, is ETGVTQSPTHLIKTRGQQVTLRCSSQSGHNTVSWYQQALGQGPQFIFQYYREEENGRGNFPPRFSGLQFPNYSSELNVNALELDDSALYLCASSLGRVYYTFGSGTRLTVV.

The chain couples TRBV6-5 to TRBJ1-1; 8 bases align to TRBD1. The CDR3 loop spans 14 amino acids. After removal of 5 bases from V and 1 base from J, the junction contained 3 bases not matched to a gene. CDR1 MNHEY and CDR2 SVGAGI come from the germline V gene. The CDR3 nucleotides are TGTGCCAGCAGTCTCAGGGGGCGGAACACTGAAGCTTTCTTT. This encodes CASSLRGRNTEAFF.

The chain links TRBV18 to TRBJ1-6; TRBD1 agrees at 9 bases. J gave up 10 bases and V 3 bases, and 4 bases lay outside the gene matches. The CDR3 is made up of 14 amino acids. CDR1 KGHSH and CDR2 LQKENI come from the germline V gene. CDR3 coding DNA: TGTGCCAGCTCACCGGACAGGGGATCATCACCCCTCCACTTT. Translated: CASSPDRGSSPLHF.